This section outlines one TCR beta chain sequence together with its context. This specimen comes from a study of CD8+CD57+ T cells in acquired aplastic anemia. Study in general: Sorted CD4+ and CD8+ cells gave a mean 3.2 ug DNA, range about 0.19 to 27.4 ug.

Previously, flow cytometry had revealed CD8+CD57+ cell expansion in the patients chosen for sequencing. According to the study, genomic DNA was the template for TCR beta VDJ and CDR3 profiling. TCRdb reanalysed the reads using MiXCR and keeps one entry per CDR3 protein. The sample has hundreds of thousands of distinct CDR3 sequences, around 32% seen once. In germline, CDR1 is SQVTM, CDR2 ANQGSEA. The CDR3 spans 13 residues. V lost 6 bases and J lost 0, with 11 bases in between. Sequenced sample: sorted CD4+, CD8+, or CD8+CD57+ T cells (not recorded which) from PBMCs. V and J are TRBV29-1 and TRBJ1-2; maybe TRBD1 (5 bases). The receptor was isolated from a human donor with aplastic anemia. CDR3 sequence (DNA): TGCAGCGTGGGACGTTCCCCTAACTATGGCTACACCTTC. Translated, it gives CSVGRSPNYGYTF.